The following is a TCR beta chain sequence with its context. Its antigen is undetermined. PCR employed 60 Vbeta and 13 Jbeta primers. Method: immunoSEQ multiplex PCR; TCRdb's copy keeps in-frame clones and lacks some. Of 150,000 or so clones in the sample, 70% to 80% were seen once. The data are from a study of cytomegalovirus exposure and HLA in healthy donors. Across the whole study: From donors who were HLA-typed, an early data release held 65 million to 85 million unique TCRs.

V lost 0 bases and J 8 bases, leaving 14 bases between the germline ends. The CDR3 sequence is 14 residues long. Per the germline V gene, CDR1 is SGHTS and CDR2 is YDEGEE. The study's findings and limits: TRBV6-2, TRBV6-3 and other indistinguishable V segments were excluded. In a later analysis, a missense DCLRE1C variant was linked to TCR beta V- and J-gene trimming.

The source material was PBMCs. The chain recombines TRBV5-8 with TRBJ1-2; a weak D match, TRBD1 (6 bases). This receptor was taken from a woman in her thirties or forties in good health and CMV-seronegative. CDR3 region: CASSLVSGDGGYTF. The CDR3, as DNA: TGTGCCAGCAGCTTGGTATCAGGGGACGGGGGCTACACCTTC.